Listed below are T cell receptor beta chains from one sample, sequenced in a study of blood T cells in healthy people across ages. From the 5' RACE reads, TCRdb called clonotypes with MiXCR, one entry per CDR3 protein. The table includes hundreds of thousands of distinct CDR3 sequences, more than 40% detected once. Specimen: blood. These receptors all come from a woman between 55 and 75 years old in good health. Each CDR3 is given with its conserved first and last residue. Fields, in order: J gene, D gene, V gene, clone size, CDR3 DNA, CDR3 protein. D genes are given only for firm matches. Not every row has a clone size; where given, it reads once, few, many or a size class.

j_gene: TRBJ1-1; d_gene: -; v_gene: TRBV3-1; abundance: -; CDR3nt: TGTGCCAGCAGCAGGCAGGGTGTAACTGAAGCTTTCTTT; CDR3aa: CASSRQGVTEAFF
j_gene: TRBJ1-4; d_gene: TRBD1; v_gene: TRBV20-1; abundance: -; CDR3nt: TGCAGTGCCACCGAGGGGACAGGGGTTGAAAAACTGTTTTTT; CDR3aa: CSATEGTGVEKLFF
j_gene: TRBJ2-1; d_gene: -; v_gene: TRBV11-2; abundance: many; CDR3nt: TGTGCCAGCAGCTTAGGAGACTATCATTCGTTCTTC; CDR3aa: CASSLGDYHSFF
j_gene: TRBJ2-7; d_gene: -; v_gene: TRBV3-1; abundance: many; CDR3nt: TGTGCCAGCAGCCAAGACCACTACGAGCAGTACTTC; CDR3aa: CASSQDHYEQYF
j_gene: TRBJ2-7; d_gene: TRBD2; v_gene: TRBV3-1; abundance: -; CDR3nt: TGTGCCAGCAGCCATAGTATTAGCGGGATCTTCTCCTACGAGCAGTACTTC; CDR3aa: CASSHSISGIFSYEQYF
j_gene: TRBJ1-2; d_gene: -; v_gene: TRBV20-1; abundance: -; CDR3nt: TGCAGTGCTCCCACGAGAATTACGAACTATGGCTACACCTTC; CDR3aa: CSAPTRITNYGYTF
j_gene: TRBJ2-2; d_gene: -; v_gene: TRBV29-1; abundance: -; CDR3nt: TGCAGCGTTGAACGAGGGGCTGACACCGGGGAGCTGTTTTTT; CDR3aa: CSVERGADTGELFF
j_gene: TRBJ2-5; d_gene: TRBD1; v_gene: TRBV7-8; abundance: few; CDR3nt: TGTGCCAGCAGCTTCCTGGACAGGGAAAAGTACTTC; CDR3aa: CASSFLDREKYF
j_gene: TRBJ2-3; d_gene: TRBD1; v_gene: TRBV29-1; abundance: -; CDR3nt: TGCAGCATGGCGGGACAGGCGGTAGGGGCCACAGATACGCAGTATTTT; CDR3aa: CSMAGQAVGATDTQYF
j_gene: TRBJ1-1; d_gene: TRBD1; v_gene: TRBV5-1; abundance: -; CDR3nt: TGCGCCAGCAGCCCCGCCGGGACAGGGGTGAACACTGAAGCTTTCTTT; CDR3aa: CASSPAGTGVNTEAFF
j_gene: TRBJ2-7; d_gene: -; v_gene: TRBV7-2; abundance: once; CDR3nt: TGTGCCAGCAGCTTGGGGGGACAGATCTACAATGAGCAGTACTTC; CDR3aa: CASSLGGQIYNEQYF
j_gene: TRBJ2-7; d_gene: -; v_gene: TRBV3-1; abundance: few; CDR3nt: TGTGCCAGCAGCCAAGGGCGGACGACCTACGAGCAGTACTTC; CDR3aa: CASSQGRTTYEQYF
j_gene: TRBJ2-3; d_gene: -; v_gene: TRBV20-1; abundance: -; CDR3nt: TGCAGTGCTAGAGATGGGACGGGGGACACAGATACGCAGTATTTT; CDR3aa: CSARDGTGDTDTQYF
j_gene: TRBJ1-2; d_gene: -; v_gene: TRBV7-3; abundance: few; CDR3nt: TGTGCCAGCAGTAATCCGGGGGTCCGGAGTGGCTACACCTTC; CDR3aa: CASSNPGVRSGYTF
j_gene: TRBJ1-1; d_gene: -; v_gene: TRBV7-2; abundance: -; CDR3nt: TGTGCCAGCGCACCAAAGTACGGGGGGAACACTGAAGCTTTCTTT; CDR3aa: CASAPKYGGNTEAFF
j_gene: TRBJ2-1; d_gene: -; v_gene: TRBV6-2/TRBV6-3; abundance: few; CDR3nt: TGTGCCAGCAGCCTCCGCCGGGACAATGAGCAGTTCTTC; CDR3aa: CASSLRRDNEQFF
j_gene: TRBJ1-6; d_gene: -; v_gene: TRBV6-6; abundance: few; CDR3nt: TGTGCCAGCAGTTCCAGGGGCCTAAATTCACCCCTCCACTTT; CDR3aa: CASSSRGLNSPLHF
j_gene: TRBJ2-5; d_gene: TRBD1; v_gene: TRBV6-1; abundance: many; CDR3nt: TGTGCCAGCCGGGACAGGGTTCAAGAGACCCAGTACTTC; CDR3aa: CASRDRVQETQYF
j_gene: TRBJ2-3; d_gene: -; v_gene: TRBV7-2; abundance: many; CDR3nt: TGTGCCAGCAGCCCGTCAAGGTCAGATACGCAGTATTTT; CDR3aa: CASSPSRSDTQYF
j_gene: TRBJ1-1; d_gene: TRBD1; v_gene: TRBV28; abundance: few; CDR3nt: TGTGCCAGCAGGATACAGGGGGCCCGTAACACTGAAGCTTTCTTT; CDR3aa: CASRIQGARNTEAFF
j_gene: TRBJ2-1; d_gene: -; v_gene: TRBV20-1; abundance: few; CDR3nt: TGCAGTGCTAGTTCGATAGAGGCGGGGCAAGTCAATGAGCAGTTCTTC; CDR3aa: CSASSIEAGQVNEQFF
j_gene: TRBJ2-1; d_gene: -; v_gene: TRBV29-1; abundance: few; CDR3nt: TGCAGCGTTGTGCCTTCCGAGAGTGGGATGGGTGAGCAGTTCTTC; CDR3aa: CSVVPSESGMGEQFF
j_gene: TRBJ1-2; d_gene: -; v_gene: TRBV30; abundance: few; CDR3nt: TGTGCCTGGAGTCGAGTGGGGACGGACTATGGCTACACCTTC; CDR3aa: CAWSRVGTDYGYTF
j_gene: TRBJ2-3; d_gene: TRBD2; v_gene: TRBV6-2/TRBV6-3; abundance: -; CDR3nt: TGTGCCAGCAGTTACGCGGGGGTTGGCACAGATACGCAGTATTTT; CDR3aa: CASSYAGVGTDTQYF
j_gene: TRBJ1-2; d_gene: -; v_gene: TRBV28; abundance: once; CDR3nt: TGTGCCAGTGCCCAGGGTCTAAACTATGGCTACACCTTC; CDR3aa: CASAQGLNYGYTF
j_gene: TRBJ2-7; d_gene: -; v_gene: TRBV5-1; abundance: few; CDR3nt: TGCGCCAGCAGCGACCTCCTAGGGGGTATTACCCAGTACTTC; CDR3aa: CASSDLLGGITQYF
j_gene: TRBJ1-1; d_gene: -; v_gene: TRBV29-1; abundance: -; CDR3nt: TGCAGCGTTGAGCGGGGCCAGAACACTGAAGCTTTCTTT; CDR3aa: CSVERGQNTEAFF
j_gene: TRBJ2-3; d_gene: -; v_gene: TRBV20-1; abundance: few; CDR3nt: TGCAGTGCTAGTCCAGGGGTTTCAGATACGCAGTATTTT; CDR3aa: CSASPGVSDTQYF
j_gene: TRBJ2-7; d_gene: TRBD1; v_gene: TRBV29-1; abundance: -; CDR3nt: TGCAGCGTTGAAGCGACAGGGATGGGCGAGCAGTACTTC; CDR3aa: CSVEATGMGEQYF
j_gene: TRBJ1-2; d_gene: -; v_gene: TRBV6-2/TRBV6-3; abundance: few; CDR3nt: TGTGCCAGCAGATCCGGACAGCTACGTTCCTATGGCTACACCTTC; CDR3aa: CASRSGQLRSYGYTF
j_gene: TRBJ2-7; d_gene: -; v_gene: TRBV12-3/TRBV12-4; abundance: few; CDR3nt: TGTGCCAGCAGTTTACTCCGGTCGTCCGAGCAGTACTTC; CDR3aa: CASSLLRSSEQYF
j_gene: TRBJ2-3; d_gene: -; v_gene: TRBV7-3; abundance: few; CDR3nt: TGTGCCAGCAGCGGCACAGGGCCAGATACGCAGTATTTT; CDR3aa: CASSGTGPDTQYF
j_gene: TRBJ1-1; d_gene: -; v_gene: TRBV14; abundance: -; CDR3nt: TGTGCCAGCAGCCAAGAACGGTACACTGAAGCTTTCTTT; CDR3aa: CASSQERYTEAFF
j_gene: TRBJ1-6; d_gene: TRBD1; v_gene: TRBV20-1; abundance: -; CDR3nt: TGCAGTGCTAGGAAAGCGGACAGGGAGGATTCACCCCTCCACTTT; CDR3aa: CSARKADREDSPLHF
j_gene: TRBJ1-5; d_gene: -; v_gene: TRBV20-1; abundance: few; CDR3nt: TGCAGTGCTAGAGAAGGACAGAGCAATCAGCCCCAGCATTTT; CDR3aa: CSAREGQSNQPQHF